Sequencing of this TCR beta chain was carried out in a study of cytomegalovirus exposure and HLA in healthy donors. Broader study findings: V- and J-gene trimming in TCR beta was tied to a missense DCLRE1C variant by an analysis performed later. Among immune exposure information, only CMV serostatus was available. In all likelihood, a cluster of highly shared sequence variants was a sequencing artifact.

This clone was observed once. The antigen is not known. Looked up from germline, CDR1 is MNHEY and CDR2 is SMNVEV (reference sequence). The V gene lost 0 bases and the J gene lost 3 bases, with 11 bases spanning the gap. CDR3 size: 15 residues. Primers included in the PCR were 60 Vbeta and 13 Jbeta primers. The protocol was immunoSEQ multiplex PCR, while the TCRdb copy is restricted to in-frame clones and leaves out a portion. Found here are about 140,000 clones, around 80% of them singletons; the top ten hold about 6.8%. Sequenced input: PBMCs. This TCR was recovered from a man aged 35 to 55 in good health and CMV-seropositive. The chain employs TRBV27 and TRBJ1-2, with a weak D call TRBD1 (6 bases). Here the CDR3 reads CASSLSYRDDYGYTF. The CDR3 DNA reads TGTGCCAGCAGTTTATCTTACAGGGACGACTATGGCTACACCTTC.